These 5 T cell receptor beta chains were all obtained from the same sample, sequenced in a study of OX40 agonist ivuxolimab in advanced cancers. Sequenced by immunoSEQ multiplex PCR; TCRdb stores in-frame clones only, minus some. The sample has over 65,000 clones; over 75% are singletons. Sequences were derived from CD4+ or CD8+ T cells sorted from blood, sampled in a trial of the OX40 agonist ivuxolimab. The receptor source for this set is an adult with an advanced solid tumor such as melanoma, head and neck, liver or kidney cancer.

V is TRBV5-1 and J is TRBJ2-7, with TRBD1 matching 7 bases. V lost 0 bases and J lost 3; bases outside the gene matches: 3. The CDR3 is 14 amino acids. Germline V gives CDR1 SGHRS, CDR2 YFSETQ. The CDR3 bases are TGCGCCAGCAGCTTGGCCGGGACAGTCTACGAGCAGTACTTC. It is translated as CASSLAGTVYEQYF.

This chain joins TRBV7-2 and TRBJ2-5, with 9 bases lining up with TRBD1. Germline V lookup: CDR1 SGHTA, CDR2 FQGNSA. The CDR3 has 15 residues. J lost 5 bases, V lost 1 base, and 5 bases had no gene match. The CDR3 DNA follows: TGTGCCAGCAGCTTAGTAAGGACAGGGGTGGAGACCCAGTACTTC. It yields the protein CASSLVRTGVETQYF. Drawing the rest from reference TRBV7-2 and TRBJ2-5, the complete variable domain is GAGVSQSPSNKVTEKGKDVELRCDPISGHTALYWYRQSLGQGLEFLIYFQGNSAPDKSGLPSDRFSAERTGGSVSTLTIQRTQQEDSAVYLCASSLVRTGVETQYFGPGTRLLVL.

The rearrangement joins TRBV19 to TRBJ1-2; 8 bases are a match to TRBD1. Per germline, CDR1 LNHDA and CDR2 SQIVND (reference sequence). The V and J ends lost 6 bases and 8 bases, in that order; junction bases with no gene match: 5. This CDR3 spans 12 amino acids. The CDR3 reads CASRPTGEGYTF. The CDR3 region has the DNA TGTGCCAGTAGACCGACAGGGGAAGGCTACACCTTC.

The chain recombines TRBV15 with TRBJ2-7; D is unclear. The V end lost 4 bases, the J end lost 4 bases, and 14 bases lay between the germline ends. The germline V gene encodes CDR1 LNHNV and CDR2 YYDKDF (reference sequence). The CDR3 has 14 amino acids. CDR3 sequence: CATSTLAGPYEQYV. DNA for the CDR3: TGTGCCACCAGCACCCTCGCTGGGCCATACGAGCAGTACGTC.

The rearrangement links TRBV27 to TRBJ2-7; TRBD2 is a possible D gene (7 bases). The CDR3 has 13 residues. CDR1 is MNHEY, CDR2 SMNVEV, per germline (reference sequence). V was trimmed by 8 bases and J by 9 bases, leaving 20 bases between them. CDR3 residues: CASGGEGGRRQYF. Here the CDR3 DNA reads TGTGCCAGCGGAGGGGAGGGGGGACGGAGGCAGTACTTC.